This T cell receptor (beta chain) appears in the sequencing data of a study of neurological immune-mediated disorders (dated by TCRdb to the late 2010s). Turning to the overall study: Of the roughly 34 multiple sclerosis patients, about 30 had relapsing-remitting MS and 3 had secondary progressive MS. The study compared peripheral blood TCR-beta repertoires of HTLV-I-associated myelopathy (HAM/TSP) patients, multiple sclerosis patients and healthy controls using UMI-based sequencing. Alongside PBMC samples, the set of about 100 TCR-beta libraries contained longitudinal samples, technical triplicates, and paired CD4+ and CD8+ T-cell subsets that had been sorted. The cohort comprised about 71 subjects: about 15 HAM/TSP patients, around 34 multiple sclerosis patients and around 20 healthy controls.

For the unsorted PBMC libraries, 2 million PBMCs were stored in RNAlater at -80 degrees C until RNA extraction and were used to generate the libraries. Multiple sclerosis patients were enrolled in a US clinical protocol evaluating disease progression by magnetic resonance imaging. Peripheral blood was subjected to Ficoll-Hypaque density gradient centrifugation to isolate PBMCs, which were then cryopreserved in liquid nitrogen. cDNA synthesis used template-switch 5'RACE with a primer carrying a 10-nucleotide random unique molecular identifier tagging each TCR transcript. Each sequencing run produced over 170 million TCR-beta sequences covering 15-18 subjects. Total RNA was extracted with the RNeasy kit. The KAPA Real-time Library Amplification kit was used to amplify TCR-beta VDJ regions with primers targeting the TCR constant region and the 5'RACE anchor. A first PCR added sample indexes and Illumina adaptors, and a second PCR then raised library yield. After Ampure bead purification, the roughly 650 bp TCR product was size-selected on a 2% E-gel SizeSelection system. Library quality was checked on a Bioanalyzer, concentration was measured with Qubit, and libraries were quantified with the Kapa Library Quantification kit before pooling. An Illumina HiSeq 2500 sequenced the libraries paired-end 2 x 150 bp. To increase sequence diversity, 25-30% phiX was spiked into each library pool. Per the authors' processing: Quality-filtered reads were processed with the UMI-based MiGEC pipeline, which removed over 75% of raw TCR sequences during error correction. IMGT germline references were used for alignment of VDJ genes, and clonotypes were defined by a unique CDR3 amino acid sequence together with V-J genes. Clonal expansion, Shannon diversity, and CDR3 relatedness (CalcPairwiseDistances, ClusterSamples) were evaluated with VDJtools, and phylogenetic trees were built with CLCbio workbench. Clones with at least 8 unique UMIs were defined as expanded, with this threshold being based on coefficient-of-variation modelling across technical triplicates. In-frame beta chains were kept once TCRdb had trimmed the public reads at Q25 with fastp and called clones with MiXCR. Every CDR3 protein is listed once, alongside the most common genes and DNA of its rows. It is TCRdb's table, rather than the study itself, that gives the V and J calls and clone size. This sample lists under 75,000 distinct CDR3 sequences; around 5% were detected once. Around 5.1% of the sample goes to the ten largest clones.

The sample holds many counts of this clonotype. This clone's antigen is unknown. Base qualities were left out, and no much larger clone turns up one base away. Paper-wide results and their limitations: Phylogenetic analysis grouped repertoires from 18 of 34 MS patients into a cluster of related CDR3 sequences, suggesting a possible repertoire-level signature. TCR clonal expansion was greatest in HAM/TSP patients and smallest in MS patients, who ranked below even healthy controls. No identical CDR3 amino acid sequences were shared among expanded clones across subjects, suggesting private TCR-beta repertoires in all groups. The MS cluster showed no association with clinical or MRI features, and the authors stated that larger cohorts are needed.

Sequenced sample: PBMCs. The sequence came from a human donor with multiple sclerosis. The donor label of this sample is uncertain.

The nucleotides read TGCGCCAGCAGCCCGGGGACAGTTGATCAGCCCCAGCATTTT. It is translated as CASSPGTVDQPQHF. The V and J segments used are TRBV5-1 and TRBJ1-5; 7 middle bases align to TRBD1. The germline V and J ends show losses of 4 bases and 5 bases respectively, and no gene match explains 6 bases of the junction. Including cysteine and phenylalanine, the CDR3 has 14 amino acids. The kept DNA is CDR3 alone, 42 bases in frame from the first base. The germline V gene encodes CDR1 SGHRS and CDR2 YFSETQ.